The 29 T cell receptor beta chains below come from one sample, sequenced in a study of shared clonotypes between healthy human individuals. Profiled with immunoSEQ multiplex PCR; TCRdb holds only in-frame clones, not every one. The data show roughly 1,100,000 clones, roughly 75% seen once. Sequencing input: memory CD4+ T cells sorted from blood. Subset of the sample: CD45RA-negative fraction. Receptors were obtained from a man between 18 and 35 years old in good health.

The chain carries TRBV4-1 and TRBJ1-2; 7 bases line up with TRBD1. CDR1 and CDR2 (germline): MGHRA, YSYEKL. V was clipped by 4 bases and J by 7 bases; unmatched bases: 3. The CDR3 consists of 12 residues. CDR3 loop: CASSLQGFGYTF. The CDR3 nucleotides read TGCGCCAGCAGCCTACAGGGGTTTGGCTACACCTTC.

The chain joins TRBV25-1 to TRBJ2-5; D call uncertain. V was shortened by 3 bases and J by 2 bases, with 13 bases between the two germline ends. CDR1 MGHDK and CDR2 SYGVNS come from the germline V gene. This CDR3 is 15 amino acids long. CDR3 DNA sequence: TGTGCCAGCAGTGAGGGCAGATATCTGCAAGAGACCCAGTACTTC. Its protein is CASSEGRYLQETQYF.

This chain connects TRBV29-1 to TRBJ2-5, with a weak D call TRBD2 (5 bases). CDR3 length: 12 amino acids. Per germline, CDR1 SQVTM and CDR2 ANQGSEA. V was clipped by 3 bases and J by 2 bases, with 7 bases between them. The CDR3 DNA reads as TGCAGCGTTGAGAGACTACAAGAGACCCAGTACTTC. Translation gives CSVERLQETQYF.

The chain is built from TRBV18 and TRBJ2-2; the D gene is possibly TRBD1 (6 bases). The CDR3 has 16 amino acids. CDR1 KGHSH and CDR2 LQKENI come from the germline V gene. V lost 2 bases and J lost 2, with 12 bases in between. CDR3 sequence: CASSPRGTPNTGELFF. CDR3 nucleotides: TGTGCCAGCTCACCAAGAGGGACACCTAACACCGGGGAGCTGTTTTTT.

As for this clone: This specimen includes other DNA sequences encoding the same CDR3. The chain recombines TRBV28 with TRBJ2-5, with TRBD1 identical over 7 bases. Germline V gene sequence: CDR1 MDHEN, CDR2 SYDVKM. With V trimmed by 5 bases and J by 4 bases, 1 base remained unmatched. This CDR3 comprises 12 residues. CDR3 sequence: CASSDRAETQYF. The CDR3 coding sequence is TGTGCCAGCAGTGACAGGGCAGAGACCCAGTACTTC.

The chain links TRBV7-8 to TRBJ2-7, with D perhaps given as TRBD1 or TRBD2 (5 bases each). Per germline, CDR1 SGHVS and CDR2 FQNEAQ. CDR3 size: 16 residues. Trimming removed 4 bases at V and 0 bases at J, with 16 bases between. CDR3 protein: CASSSQTPGASYEQYF. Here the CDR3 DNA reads TGTGCCAGCAGCTCCCAGACCCCCGGGGCCTCCTACGAGCAGTACTTC.

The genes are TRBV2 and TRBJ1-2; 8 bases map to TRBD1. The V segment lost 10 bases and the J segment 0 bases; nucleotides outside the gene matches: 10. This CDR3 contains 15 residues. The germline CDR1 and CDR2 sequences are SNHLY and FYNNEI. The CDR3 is CAILPGQAANYGYTF. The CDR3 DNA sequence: TGTGCCATCCTACCGGGACAGGCGGCTAACTATGGCTACACCTTC.

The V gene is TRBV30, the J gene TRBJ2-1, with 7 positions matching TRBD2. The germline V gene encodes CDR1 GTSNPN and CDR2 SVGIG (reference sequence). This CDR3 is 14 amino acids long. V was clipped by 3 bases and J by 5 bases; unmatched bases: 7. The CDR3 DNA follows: TGTGCCTGGAGCCTACTAGCGTTAAACAATGAGCAGTTCTTC. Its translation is CAWSLLALNNEQFF.

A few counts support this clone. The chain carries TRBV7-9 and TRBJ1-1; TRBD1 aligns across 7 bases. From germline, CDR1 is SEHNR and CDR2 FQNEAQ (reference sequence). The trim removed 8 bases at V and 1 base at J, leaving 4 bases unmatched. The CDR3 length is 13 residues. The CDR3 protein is CASSNRGNTEAFF. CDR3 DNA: TGTGCCAGCTCCAACAGGGGGAACACTGAAGCTTTCTTT.

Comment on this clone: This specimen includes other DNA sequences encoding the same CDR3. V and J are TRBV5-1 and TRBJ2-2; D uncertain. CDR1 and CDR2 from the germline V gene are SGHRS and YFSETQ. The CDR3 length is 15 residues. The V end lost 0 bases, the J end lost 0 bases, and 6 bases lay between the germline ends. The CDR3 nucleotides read TGCGCCAGCAGCTTGGAAGGGCCGAACACCGGGGAGCTGTTTTTT. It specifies CASSLEGPNTGELFF.

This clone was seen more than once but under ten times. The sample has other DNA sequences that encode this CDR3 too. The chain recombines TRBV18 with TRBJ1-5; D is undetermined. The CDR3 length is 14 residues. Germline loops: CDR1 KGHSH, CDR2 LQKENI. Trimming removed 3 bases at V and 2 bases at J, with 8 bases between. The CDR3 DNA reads TGTGCCAGCTCACCCGGGGAGGGCAATCAGCCCCAGCATTTT. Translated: CASSPGEGNQPQHF.

CDR3 amino acids: CASSGYNSPLHF. Here the CDR3 DNA reads TGTGCCAGCAGCGGGTATAATTCACCCCTCCACTTT. The chain recombines TRBV5-6 with TRBJ1-6; D not certain. The CDR3 sequence is 12 residues long. V was trimmed by 4 bases and J by 4 bases, leaving 3 bases between them. Germline lookup yields CDR1 SGHDT and CDR2 YYEEEE.

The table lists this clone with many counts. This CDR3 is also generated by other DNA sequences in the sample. The CDR3 nucleotides read TGTGCCAGCAGTCTGGGACAGGGAAACTATGGCTACACCTTC. This translates into CASSLGQGNYGYTF. The chain uses TRBV27 and TRBJ1-2; 9 bases align to TRBD1. V dropped 5 bases and J dropped 2; count of bases not matched to a gene: 3. CDR1 and CDR2 (germline): MNHEY, SMNVEV (reference sequence). This CDR3 has 14 residues.

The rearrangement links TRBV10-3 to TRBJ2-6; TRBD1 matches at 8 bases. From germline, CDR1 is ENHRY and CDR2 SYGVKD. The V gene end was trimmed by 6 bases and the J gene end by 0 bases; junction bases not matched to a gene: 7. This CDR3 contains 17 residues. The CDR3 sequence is CAIRRTGPPSGANVLTF. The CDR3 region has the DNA TGTGCCATCAGGAGGACAGGGCCTCCCTCTGGGGCCAACGTCCTGACTTTC.

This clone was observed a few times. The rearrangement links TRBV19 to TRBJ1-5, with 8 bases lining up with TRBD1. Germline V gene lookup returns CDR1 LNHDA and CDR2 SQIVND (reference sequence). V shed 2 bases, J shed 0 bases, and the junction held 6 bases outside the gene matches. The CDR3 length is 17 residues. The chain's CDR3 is CASSITGGRSSNQPQHF. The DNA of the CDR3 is TGTGCCAGTAGTATAACAGGGGGTAGGAGTAGCAATCAGCCCCAGCATTTT.

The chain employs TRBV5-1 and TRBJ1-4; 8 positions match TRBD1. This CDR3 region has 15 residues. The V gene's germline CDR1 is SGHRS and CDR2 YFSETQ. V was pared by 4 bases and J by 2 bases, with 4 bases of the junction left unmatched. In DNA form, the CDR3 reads TGCGCCAGCAGCAATGACAGGGGCACTAATGAAAAACTGTTTTTT. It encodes CASSNDRGTNEKLFF.

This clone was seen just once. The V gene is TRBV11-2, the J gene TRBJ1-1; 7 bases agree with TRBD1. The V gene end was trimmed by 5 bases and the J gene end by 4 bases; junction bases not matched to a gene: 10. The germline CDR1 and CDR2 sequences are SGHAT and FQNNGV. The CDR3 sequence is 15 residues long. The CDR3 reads CASSPTSTGSTEAFF. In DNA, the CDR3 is TGTGCCAGCAGCCCGACGTCGACAGGGAGCACTGAAGCTTTCTTT.

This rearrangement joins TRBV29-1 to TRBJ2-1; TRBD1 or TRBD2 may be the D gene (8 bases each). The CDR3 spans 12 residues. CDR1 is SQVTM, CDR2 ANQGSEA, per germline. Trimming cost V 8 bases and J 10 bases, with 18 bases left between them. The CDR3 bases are TGCAGCCACTCCGGGGGGGACAGGGAGCAGTTCTTC. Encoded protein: CSHSGGDREQFF.

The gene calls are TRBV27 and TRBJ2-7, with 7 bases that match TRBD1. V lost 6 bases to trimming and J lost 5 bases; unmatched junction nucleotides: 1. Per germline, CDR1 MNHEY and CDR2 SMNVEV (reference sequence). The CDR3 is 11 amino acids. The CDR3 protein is CASSRGNEQYF. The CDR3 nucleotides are TGTGCCAGCAGCAGGGGGAACGAGCAGTACTTC.

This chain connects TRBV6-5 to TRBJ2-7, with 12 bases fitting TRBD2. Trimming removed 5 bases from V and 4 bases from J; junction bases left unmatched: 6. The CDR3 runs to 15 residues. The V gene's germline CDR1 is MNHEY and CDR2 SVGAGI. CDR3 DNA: TGTGCCAGCAGTAGCGGACTAGCGGGACAATACGAGCAGTACTTC. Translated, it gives CASSSGLAGQYEQYF.

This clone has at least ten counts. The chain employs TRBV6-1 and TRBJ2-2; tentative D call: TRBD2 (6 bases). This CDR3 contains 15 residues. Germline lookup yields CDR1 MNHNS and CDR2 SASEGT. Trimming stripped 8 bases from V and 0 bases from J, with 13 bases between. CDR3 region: CASGTSPANTGELFF. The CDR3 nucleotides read TGTGCCAGCGGAACTAGCCCCGCGAACACCGGGGAGCTGTTTTTT.

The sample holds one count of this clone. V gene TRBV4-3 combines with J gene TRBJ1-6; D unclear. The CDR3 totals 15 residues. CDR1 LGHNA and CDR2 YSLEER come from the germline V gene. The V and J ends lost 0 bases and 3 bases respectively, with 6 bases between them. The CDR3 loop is CASSQDHDYNSPLHF. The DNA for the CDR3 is TGCGCCAGCAGCCAAGATCATGACTATAATTCACCCCTCCACTTT.

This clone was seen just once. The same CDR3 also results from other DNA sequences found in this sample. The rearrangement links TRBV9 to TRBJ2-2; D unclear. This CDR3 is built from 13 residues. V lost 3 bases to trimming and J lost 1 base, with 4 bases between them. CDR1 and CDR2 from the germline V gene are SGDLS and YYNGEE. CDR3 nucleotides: TGTGCCAGCAGCGCATGGAACACCGGGGAGCTGTTTTTT. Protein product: CASSAWNTGELFF. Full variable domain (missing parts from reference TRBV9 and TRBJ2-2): DSGVTQTPKHLITATGQRVTLRCSPRSGDLSVYWYQQSLDQGLQFLIQYYNGEERAKGNILERFSAQQFPDLHSELNLSSLELGDSALYFCASSAWNTGELFFGEGSRLTVL.

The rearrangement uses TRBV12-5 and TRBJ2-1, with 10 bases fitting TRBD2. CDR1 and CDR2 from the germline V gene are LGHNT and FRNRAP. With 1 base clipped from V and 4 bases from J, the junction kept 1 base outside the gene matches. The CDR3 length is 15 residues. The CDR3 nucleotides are TGTGCTAGTGGTTTGGCTAGCGGGGGTTACAATGAGCAGTTCTTC. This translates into CASGLASGGYNEQFF.

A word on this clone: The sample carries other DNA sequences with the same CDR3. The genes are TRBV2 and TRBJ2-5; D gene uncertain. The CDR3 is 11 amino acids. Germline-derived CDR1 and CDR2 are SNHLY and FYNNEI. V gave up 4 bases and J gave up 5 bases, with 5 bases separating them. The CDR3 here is CASSVLETQYF. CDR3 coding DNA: TGTGCCAGCAGTGTTCTGGAGACCCAGTACTTC.

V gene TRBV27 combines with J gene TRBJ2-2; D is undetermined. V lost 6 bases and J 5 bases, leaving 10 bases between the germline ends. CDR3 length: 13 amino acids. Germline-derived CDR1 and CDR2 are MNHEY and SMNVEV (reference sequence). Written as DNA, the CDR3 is TGTGCCAGCAGCCATAGAGGAACCGGGGAGCTGTTTTTT. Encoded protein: CASSHRGTGELFF.

The CDR3 reads CASSPEGTNYGYTF. The CDR3 nucleotides are TGCGCCAGCAGCCCAGAGGGAACTAACTATGGCTACACCTTC. This chain joins TRBV4-1 and TRBJ1-2; D gene uncertain. Trimming stripped 4 bases from V and 0 bases from J, with 9 bases between. CDR1 is MGHRA and CDR2 is YSYEKL in the germline V gene. The CDR3 runs 14 residues.

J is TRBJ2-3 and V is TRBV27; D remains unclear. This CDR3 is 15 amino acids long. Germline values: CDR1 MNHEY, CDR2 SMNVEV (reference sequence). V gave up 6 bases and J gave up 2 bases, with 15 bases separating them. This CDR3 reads CASSIRFVDTDTQYF. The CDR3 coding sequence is TGTGCCAGCAGCATTCGGTTCGTGGACACAGATACGCAGTATTTT.

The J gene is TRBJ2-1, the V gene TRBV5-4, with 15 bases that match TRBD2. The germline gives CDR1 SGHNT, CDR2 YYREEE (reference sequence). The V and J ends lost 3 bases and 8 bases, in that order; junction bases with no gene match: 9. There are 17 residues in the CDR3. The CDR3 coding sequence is TGTGCCAGCAGCTCGGGACTAGCGGGAGGTGAAAAGGATGAGCAGTTCTTC. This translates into CASSSGLAGGEKDEQFF.